This record looks at one T cell receptor (beta chain) sequence and its context. Its antigen remains unknown. The data belong to a study of monozygotic twins with inflammatory bowel disease. Study results and caveats: Among IBD patients, TCRbeta diversity (inverse Simpson) was lower than in healthy co-twins.

Germline V gene data show CDR1 as DFQATT and CDR2 as SNEGSKA (reference sequence). This CDR3 region has 13 residues. During cDNA synthesis, UMIs that each contained a 6-nucleotide sample barcode were added by means of template switching. TCRdb re-called the 5' RACE reads and gives one entry per CDR3 protein, without DNA. The specimen's table records roughly 120,000 distinct CDR3 sequences. The chain combines TRBV20-1 with TRBJ2-7. Material: blood. This TCR was recovered from a human donor with ulcerative colitis or Crohn's disease, or a healthy co-twin of an affected twin (not recorded which). The CDR3 protein is CSARDASRHEQYF.